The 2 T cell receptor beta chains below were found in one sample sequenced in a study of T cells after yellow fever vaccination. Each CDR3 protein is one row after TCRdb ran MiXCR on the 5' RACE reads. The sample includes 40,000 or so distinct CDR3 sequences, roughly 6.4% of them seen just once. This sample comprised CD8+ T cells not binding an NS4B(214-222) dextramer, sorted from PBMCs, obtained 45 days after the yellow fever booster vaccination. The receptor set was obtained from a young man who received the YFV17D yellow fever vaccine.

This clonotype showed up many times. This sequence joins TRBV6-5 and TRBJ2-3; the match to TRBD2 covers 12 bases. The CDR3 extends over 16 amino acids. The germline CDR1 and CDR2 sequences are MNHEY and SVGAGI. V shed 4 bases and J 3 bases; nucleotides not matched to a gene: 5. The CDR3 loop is CASSSLAGGVTDTQYF. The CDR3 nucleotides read TGTGCCAGCAGTTCTCTAGCGGGAGGGGTGACAGATACGCAGTATTTT.

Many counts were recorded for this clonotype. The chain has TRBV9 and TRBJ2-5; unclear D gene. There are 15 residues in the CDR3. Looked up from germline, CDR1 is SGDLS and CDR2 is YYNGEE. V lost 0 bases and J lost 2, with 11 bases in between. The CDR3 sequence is CASSVDGGAQETQYF. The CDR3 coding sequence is TGTGCCAGCAGCGTAGATGGTGGAGCGCAAGAGACCCAGTACTTC. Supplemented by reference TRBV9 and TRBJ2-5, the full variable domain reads DSGVTQTPKHLITATGQRVTLRCSPRSGDLSVYWYQQSLDQGLQFLIQYYNGEERAKGNILERFSAQQFPDLHSELNLSSLELGDSALYFCASSVDGGAQETQYFGPGTRLLVL.